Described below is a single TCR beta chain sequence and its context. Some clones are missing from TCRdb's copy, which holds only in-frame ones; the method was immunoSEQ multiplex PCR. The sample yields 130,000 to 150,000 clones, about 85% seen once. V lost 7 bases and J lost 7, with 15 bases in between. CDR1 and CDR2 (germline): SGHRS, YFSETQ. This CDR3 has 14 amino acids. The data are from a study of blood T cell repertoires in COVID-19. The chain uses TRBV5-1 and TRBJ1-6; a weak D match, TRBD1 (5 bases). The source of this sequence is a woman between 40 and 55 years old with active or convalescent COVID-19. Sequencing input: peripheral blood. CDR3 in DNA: TGCGCCAGCGGCCCAAAGGACAACAATTCACCCCTCCACTTT. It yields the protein CASGPKDNNSPLHF.